The clone carrying this T cell receptor beta chain counts as large (0.1 to 1%) by frequency. Its antigen remains unidentified. This sample is part of a study of T cell clusters in autoimmune cytopenias. Study findings and constraints: TRB repertoire shifts in secondary cytopenia and chronic lymphocytic leukemia mostly reflected lymphoma, not autoimmunity. Physiological T cell clusters of healthy donors were apparently absent in primary autoimmune cytopenia patients.

Roughly 40,000 genome equivalents of blood DNA were amplified for TRB. One tube held mixed TRB-A and TRB-B primer pools for touch-down PCR. From its re-call of the multiplex PCR reads, TCRdb lists each CDR3 protein once, without DNA. Its table records 2,000 to 3,000 distinct CDR3 sequences. The CDR3 contains 13 residues. Germline loops: CDR1 SQVTM, CDR2 ANQGSEA. This rearrangement joins TRBV29-1 to TRBJ1-2; lacking DNA, the TRBD1 call made by TCRdb goes unchecked. The receptor comes from a human donor with an autoimmune cytopenia or autoimmune hepatitis (not recorded which). The sequencing sample was made of peripheral blood. The CDR3 reads CSVVRTGVWGYTF.